These T cell receptor beta chains were read from a single sample in a study of CD8 T cells in ankylosing spondylitis. In TCRdb, the 5' RACE reads were re-called with MiXCR into one record per CDR3 protein. The repertoire holds under 300,000 distinct CDR3 sequences, with roughly 10% as singletons. Specimen: blood, either unsorted or a sorted T cell fraction (not recorded which). These receptors all stem from a male donor with ankylosing spondylitis or in good health (not recorded which). CDR3s include the opening cysteine and the closing phenylalanine or tryptophan. Fields, in order: J gene, D gene, clone size, V gene, CDR3 DNA, CDR3 protein. A D gene is named only where the DNA matches it firmly. Only some rows state a clone size, as once, few, many or a class for expanded clones.

TRBJ2-5	TRBD2	medium-sized	TRBV20-1	TGCAGTGCTAAGATACCTCAGAGGGTAGCGGGAGTTCAAGAGACCCAGTACTTC	CSAKIPQRVAGVQETQYF
TRBJ2-1	-	-	TRBV19	TGTGCCAGTAGTAGCGATGAGCAGTTCTTC	CASSSDEQFF
TRBJ2-3	-	-	TRBV7-9	TGTGCCAGCAGCTTACGGGGGGCAGTGACAGATACGCAGTATTTT	CASSLRGAVTDTQYF
TRBJ1-2	TRBD1	-	TRBV7-2	TGTGCCAGCAGCTTAGCGTCGACAGGGGGCTATGGCTACACCTTC	CASSLASTGGYGYTF
TRBJ1-1	TRBD1	many	TRBV20-1	TGCAGTACCGTACAGGGGGAATTGGCTGAAGCTTTCTTT	CSTVQGELAEAFF
TRBJ1-2	TRBD1	many	TRBV5-1	TGCGCCAGCAGCACACGACAGGGGGCTGGCTATGGCTACACCTTC	CASSTRQGAGYGYTF
TRBJ2-5	-	many	TRBV6-1	TGTGCCAGCAGTGAAGTCCAGTCCGGGGGGCGAGAGACCCAGTACTTC	CASSEVQSGGRETQYF
TRBJ2-2	-	few	TRBV5-1	TGCGCCAGCAGCGGGGTCCCGGGGAGTGCGAACACCGGGGAGCTGTTTTTT	CASSGVPGSANTGELFF
TRBJ1-2	-	few	TRBV2	TGTGCCAGCAGTGAACGGGGTCTACAGCTAATAGGCTACACCTTC	CASSERGLQLIGYTF
TRBJ1-3	TRBD1	many	TRBV6-1	TGTGCCAGCAGCCAAACCTTGTCGACAGGGAAATATTTT	CASSQTLSTGKYF
TRBJ1-4	-	many	TRBV5-5	TGTGCCAGCAGCCCCTTTATGAAGGACGAAAAACTGTTTTTT	CASSPFMKDEKLFF
TRBJ2-7	-	many	TRBV5-5	TGTGCCAGCAGCTCACGCGACAGGGAGGGCTACGAGCAGTACTTC	CASSSRDREGYEQYF
TRBJ1-1	TRBD1	-	TRBV7-9	TGTGCCAGCAGCTTAGTGTCGGGACAGTCAGGCGGGATTGAAGCTTTCTTT	CASSLVSGQSGGIEAFF
TRBJ2-3	TRBD2	many	TRBV28	TGTGCCAGCAGTTTACTCGCACTAGCGGGAAAAGCAGATACGCAGTATTTT	CASSLLALAGKADTQYF
TRBJ2-1	-	few	TRBV19	TGTGCCAGTAGTACCCGAGGTTCCTCCTACAATGAGCAGTTCTTC	CASSTRGSSYNEQFF